Following are 24 T cell receptor beta chains from one sample sequenced in a study of OX40 agonist ivuxolimab in advanced cancers. The table came from immunoSEQ multiplex PCR; TCRdb's copy has only in-frame clones and leaves some out. Of 70,000 or so clones listed, 90% were seen once; the top ten hold about 10%. Sequenced material: CD4+ or CD8+ T cells sorted from blood, taken in a trial of the OX40 agonist ivuxolimab. These receptors were collected from an adult with an advanced solid tumor such as melanoma, head and neck, liver or kidney cancer.

This sequence joins TRBV21-1 and TRBJ2-7; the D call of TRBD2 is as the table states it, not checked on the DNA. TRBV21-1 counts as a pseudogene. The CDR3 is 15 amino acids. CDR3 sequence (DNA): TGTGCCAGCAGCAAAGAGAGGGAGAGCTCCTACGAGCAGTACTTC. Amino acids: CASSKERESSYEQYF.

The chain carries TRBV4-1 and TRBJ2-1; 7 bases agree with TRBD2. Germline CDR1 MGHRA, CDR2 YSYEKL. The V and J ends lost 0 bases and 9 bases, in that order; junction bases with no gene match: 8. There are 15 residues in the CDR3. The CDR3 DNA reads as TGCGCCAGCAGCCAAGATTGGACTAGGGCACGTGAGCAGTTCTTC. Translation: CASSQDWTRAREQFF.

This clone was observed a few times. The rearrangement joins TRBV5-6 to TRBJ1-1; a possible D gene is TRBD1 (6 bases). This CDR3 is 14 amino acids long. V lost 1 base, J lost 1 base, and 8 bases lay in between. Germline V gene lookup returns CDR1 SGHDT and CDR2 YYEEEE. CDR3 sequence reads: CASSLRTANTEAFF. CDR3 bases: TGTGCCAGCAGCTTGAGGACAGCGAACACTGAAGCTTTCTTT.

CDR3: CASSYSGRRYNEQFF. CDR3 nucleotide sequence: TGTGCCAGCAGTTACTCGGGGCGGCGATACAATGAGCAGTTCTTC. The gene calls are TRBV6-5 and TRBJ2-1; D might be TRBD1 (5 bases). The V end was cut by 0 bases, the J end by 4 bases, with 10 bases between. This CDR3 region has 15 residues. CDR1 is MNHEY, CDR2 SVGAGI, per germline.

The chain couples TRBV29-1 to TRBJ2-2; a possible D gene is TRBD2 (6 bases). Trimming removed 6 bases at V and 0 bases at J, with 14 bases between. The CDR3 totals 15 residues. CDR1 and CDR2 (germline): SQVTM, ANQGSEA. The CDR3 DNA reads TGCAGCGTAAGGGCTAGCGTACCGAACACCGGGGAGCTGTTTTTT. Translated, it gives CSVRASVPNTGELFF.

The rearrangement joins TRBV30 to TRBJ2-2; the match to TRBD1 covers 7 bases. Germline CDR1 GTSNPN, CDR2 SVGIG (reference sequence). The CDR3 has 16 amino acids. The V and J ends lost 2 bases and 1 base, in that order; junction bases with no gene match: 7. The CDR3 loop reads CAWSKTGTVNTGELFF. DNA of the CDR3: TGTGCCTGGAGTAAAACGGGGACAGTGAACACCGGGGAGCTGTTTTTT.

CDR3 protein: CASSDTGGGQPQHF. CDR3 nucleotides: TGTGCCAGCAGTGATACAGGGGGCGGGCAGCCCCAGCATTTT. V gene TRBV27 combines with J gene TRBJ1-5; 9 positions agree with TRBD1. V dropped 5 bases and J dropped 7; count of bases not matched to a gene: 6. CDR3 length equals 14 residues. The germline CDR1 and CDR2 sequences are MNHEY and SMNVEV (reference sequence).

The V and J genes are TRBV7-3 and TRBJ2-2; D gene ambiguous. The germline V and J ends were trimmed by 4 bases and 4 bases, with 13 bases remaining between them. CDR1 SGHTA and CDR2 FQGTGA come from the germline V gene. The CDR3 has 15 amino acids. For the CDR3, the DNA is TGTGCCAGCAGCTCCGGACGCGGATTCACCGGGGAGCTGTTTTTT. Translating it yields CASSSGRGFTGELFF.

This chain connects TRBV6-4 to TRBJ2-3, with a weak D call TRBD1 (5 bases). Trimming pared 4 bases from V and 0 bases from J, leaving 14 bases between. CDR1 and CDR2 (germline): MRHNA, SNTAGT. The CDR3 is 16 residues long. CDR3 amino acids: CASSAQPAGSTDTQYF. Here the CDR3 DNA reads TGTGCCAGCAGTGCACAGCCAGCAGGGAGCACAGATACGCAGTATTTT.

V gene TRBV9 combines with J gene TRBJ2-2; D remains unclear. The ends were cut back, 3 bases at V and 4 bases at J, with 7 bases in the middle. This CDR3 contains 13 residues. CDR1 and CDR2 (germline): SGDLS, YYNGEE. CDR3: CASSAIGTGELFF. Written as DNA, the CDR3 is TGTGCCAGCAGCGCGATCGGCACCGGGGAGCTGTTTTTT.

The V and J genes are TRBV9 and TRBJ2-5; 8 bases are shared with TRBD1. CDR3 length: 14 amino acids. V was clipped by 3 bases and J by 4 bases; unmatched bases: 5. CDR1 and CDR2 from the germline V gene are SGDLS and YYNGEE. The CDR3 sequence: CASSAFGQGETQYF. The CDR3 DNA sequence: TGTGCCAGCAGCGCCTTCGGACAGGGAGAGACCCAGTACTTC.

The CDR3 bases are TGTGCCAGCAGCGTAGACCCGGGGGCGGACTATGGCTACACCTTC. Its translation is CASSVDPGADYGYTF. V is TRBV9 and J is TRBJ1-2, with D maybe TRBD1 (6 bases). The CDR3 is made up of 15 amino acids. With 0 bases removed from V and 3 bases from J, the gap between germline ends came to 12 bases. Germline V lookup: CDR1 SGDLS, CDR2 YYNGEE.

The chain carries TRBV11-3 and TRBJ2-7; a weak D match, TRBD1 (5 bases). CDR1 and CDR2 (germline): SGHNT, YENEEA. The CDR3 loop spans 15 amino acids. Trimming shortened V by 5 bases and J by 4 bases, and 18 bases separated the two germline ends. This CDR3 is CASSDSARSDYEQYF. CDR3 nucleotides: TGTGCCAGCAGCGACAGTGCCCGTTCAGATTACGAGCAGTACTTC. Together with reference TRBV11-3 and TRBJ2-7, the CDR3 gives the full variable domain: EAGVVQSPRYKIIEKKQPVAFWCNPISGHNTLYWYLQNLGQGPELLIRYENEEAVDDSQLPKDRFSAERLKGVDSTLKIQPAELGDSAVYLCASSDSARSDYEQYFGPGTRLTVT.

V gene TRBV19 combines with J gene TRBJ2-5; D may be TRBD1 or TRBD2 (6 bases each). CDR1 is LNHDA and CDR2 is SQIVND in the germline V gene (reference sequence). CDR3 length: 13 residues. The V end lost 6 bases, the J end lost 3 bases, and 11 bases lay between the germline ends. As DNA, the CDR3 is TGTGCCAGTAGAAAAAGGGGGGAAGAGACCCAGTACTTC. The encoded protein is CASRKRGEETQYF.

The rearrangement uses TRBV27 and TRBJ2-1; no definite D call. Trimming cost V 8 bases and J 5 bases, with 13 bases left between them. Germline CDR1 MNHEY, CDR2 SMNVEV (reference sequence). The CDR3 is 13 amino acids. This CDR3 is CASHKGRDNEQFF. CDR3 nucleotide sequence: TGTGCCAGCCATAAAGGGCGTGACAATGAGCAGTTCTTC.

There are a few counts of this clone. The genes are TRBV9 and TRBJ1-4, with 8 nucleotides matching TRBD1. Per germline, CDR1 SGDLS and CDR2 YYNGEE. The CDR3 is made up of 15 amino acids. The J segment lost 8 bases and the V segment lost 4 bases, leaving 10 bases of the junction unmatched. CDR3 sequence reads: CASSSEDRGAEKLFF. The CDR3 bases are TGTGCCAGCAGCTCAGAAGACAGGGGAGCCGAAAAACTGTTTTTT.

The V gene is TRBV7-2, the J gene TRBJ1-5; no firm D call. This CDR3 contains 15 residues. Germline V gene lookup returns CDR1 SGHTA and CDR2 FQGNSA. V lost 4 bases and J 0 bases, leaving 10 bases between the germline ends. The CDR3 is CASSSVGHSNQPQHF. In DNA form, the CDR3 reads TGTGCCAGCAGCTCCGTAGGGCATAGCAATCAGCCCCAGCATTTT.

CDR3 sequence: CASSINRWGTGENTEAFF. As DNA, the CDR3 is TGTGCCAGTAGTATTAATCGGTGGGGGACAGGCGAGAACACTGAAGCTTTCTTT. V is TRBV19 and J is TRBJ1-1, with TRBD1 matching 8 bases. V lost 3 bases and J lost 1; bases outside the gene matches: 13. Germline CDR1 LNHDA, CDR2 SQIVND (reference sequence). This CDR3 has 18 amino acids. The variable domain in full, completed from reference TRBV19 and TRBJ1-1, reads DGGITQSPKYLFRKEGQNVTLSCEQNLNHDAMYWYRQDPGQGLRLIYYSQIVNDFQKGDIAEGYSVSREKKESFPLTVTSAQKNPTAFYLCASSINRWGTGENTEAFFGQGTRLTVV.

V usage is TRBV5-1 and J usage is TRBJ2-3, with TRBD2 identical over 13 bases. The junction had 5 bases not matched to a gene; V was cut back by 4 bases and J by 3 bases. The CDR3 totals 16 residues. Per the germline V gene, CDR1 is SGHRS and CDR2 is YFSETQ. CDR3: CASSQPGLAGTDTQYF. For the CDR3, the DNA is TGCGCCAGCAGCCAACCGGGACTAGCGGGAACAGATACGCAGTATTTT.

This chain uses TRBV11-3 with TRBJ2-3, with 12 nucleotides matching TRBD2. This CDR3 is 16 amino acids long. Germline CDR1 reads SGHNT; CDR2 reads YENEEA. Unmatched junction bases numbered 5, after V lost 5 bases and J lost 2 bases. The CDR3 is CASSLGLAGITDTQYF. The CDR3 region has the DNA TGTGCCAGCAGCCTCGGACTAGCGGGAATCACAGATACGCAGTATTTT.

The chain uses TRBV2 and TRBJ2-2; D gene ambiguous. The CDR3 has 14 residues. CDR1 is SNHLY, CDR2 FYNNEI, per germline. Trimming cost V 8 bases and J 4 bases, with 14 bases left between them. The CDR3 reads CASFLGLGTGELFF. The CDR3 DNA sequence: TGTGCCAGCTTTTTGGGTTTGGGCACCGGGGAGCTGTTTTTT.

This sequence joins TRBV6-5 and TRBJ2-3, with 7 nucleotides matching TRBD1. This CDR3 has 16 residues. The germline gives CDR1 MNHEY, CDR2 SVGAGI. J was trimmed by 2 bases and V by 0 bases; bases with no gene match: 5. The CDR3 region has the DNA TGTGCCAGCAGTTACTCGAGGGGACAGACCACAGATACGCAGTATTTT. Translating it yields CASSYSRGQTTDTQYF.

The V gene is TRBV4-2, the J gene TRBJ1-5; possible D gene TRBD1, 6 bases. Looked up from germline, CDR1 is LGHNA and CDR2 is YNFKEQ. The CDR3 spans 14 residues. The V end lost 2 bases, the J end lost 5 bases, and 10 bases lay between the germline ends. CDR3 residues: CASSQTGLDQPQHF. Written as DNA, the CDR3 is TGTGCCAGCAGCCAAACAGGGTTGGATCAGCCCCAGCATTTT.

The rearrangement joins TRBV18 to TRBJ2-7, with a tentative D call TRBD2 (6 bases). With 3 bases removed from V and 6 bases from J, the gap between germline ends came to 21 bases. The CDR3 runs to 16 residues. Looked up from germline, CDR1 is KGHSH and CDR2 is LQKENI. CDR3 sequence (DNA): TGTGCCAGCTCACCGGCCGGGACTGGGCGGGGACTCGAGCAGTACTTC. This gives the protein CASSPAGTGRGLEQYF.